These 10 T cell receptor beta chains share one sample of origin, sequenced in a study of T-cell reconstitution after alpha-beta-depleted transplantation in children. Unique molecular identifiers tagged the TCRbeta library. TCRdb reanalysed the PCR reads using MiXCR and keeps one entry per CDR3 protein. This table has about 200,000 distinct CDR3 sequences, approximately 8% appearing once. The starting material was PBMCs, mostly from graft donor cells, obtained 360 days after TCRalphabeta/CD19-depleted stem cell transplant. The receptor source for this set is a male patient between 2 and 10 years old who had a stem cell transplant for acute myeloid leukemia, so the T cells may come from the graft donor.

The rearrangement uses TRBV29-1 and TRBJ2-2, with 12 bases lining up with TRBD2. This CDR3 has 14 residues. Germline lookup yields CDR1 SQVTM and CDR2 ANQGSEA. J lost 6 bases, V lost 5 bases, and 4 bases had no gene match. As DNA, the CDR3 is TGCAGCGTTAGGACTAGCGGGATTCCCGGGGAGCTGTTTTTT. Protein: CSVRTSGIPGELFF.

V usage is TRBV29-1 and J usage is TRBJ1-2; TRBD1 is a possible D gene (5 bases). The germline CDR1 and CDR2 sequences are SQVTM and ANQGSEA. The CDR3 consists of 13 residues. The V end lost 6 bases, the J end lost 3 bases, and 14 bases lay between the germline ends. CDR3: CSVDAGRHYGYTF. The CDR3 nucleotides read TGCAGCGTGGACGCGGGACGGCACTATGGCTACACCTTC.

A few counts support this clonotype. This chain links TRBV12-3 or TRBV12-4 with TRBJ2-2, with 7 bases matching TRBD1. The V segment lost 6 bases and the J segment 7 bases; nucleotides outside the gene matches: 8. The CDR3 spans 14 residues. In DNA, the CDR3 is TGTGCCAGCAGCCTCCTACAGGGGATCGGGGAGCTGTTTTTT. The encoded protein is CASSLLQGIGELFF.

The chain combines TRBV20-1 with TRBJ1-4, with 7 bases that match TRBD1. Germline V lookup: CDR1 DFQATT, CDR2 SNEGSKA (reference sequence). V was clipped by 2 bases and J by 7 bases; unmatched bases: 7. This CDR3 comprises 14 residues. This chain's CDR3 is CSARTTGEGEKLFF. The CDR3 DNA follows: TGCAGTGCTAGAACCACAGGGGAGGGTGAAAAACTGTTTTTT.

This clonotype has ten or more counts. This chain uses TRBV29-1 with TRBJ2-1; 8 nucleotides match TRBD2. The ends lost 6 bases at V and 12 bases at J; junction bases unmatched: 10. The CDR3 sequence is 12 residues long. Germline-derived CDR1 and CDR2 are SQVTM and ANQGSEA. The CDR3 DNA reads as TGCAGCGTCGCGACAGCGGGAGTAGGGCAGTTCTTC. Its protein is CSVATAGVGQFF.

This clonotype came up many times. The chain joins TRBV20-1 to TRBJ2-7, with D perhaps matching TRBD1 (5 bases). Trimming stripped 0 bases from V and 2 bases from J, with 11 bases between. Per germline, CDR1 DFQATT and CDR2 SNEGSKA (reference sequence). CDR3 length: 14 residues. The CDR3 coding sequence is TGCAGTGCTAGAGACAGACAGACCCCCTACGAGCAGTACTTC. Translated: CSARDRQTPYEQYF.

The genes are TRBV15 and TRBJ2-3, with 11 nucleotides matching TRBD2. After removal of 2 bases from V and 4 bases from J, the junction contained 5 bases not matched to a gene. CDR1 LNHNV and CDR2 YYDKDF come from the germline V gene (reference sequence). The CDR3 spans 16 residues. The CDR3 spells CATSRPRLAGPDTQYF. The CDR3 region has the DNA TGTGCCACCAGCAGACCTCGACTAGCGGGGCCAGATACGCAGTATTTT.

This clonotype was seen only a few times. V and J are TRBV12-3 or TRBV12-4 and TRBJ2-5; TRBD2 might be the D (5 bases). The CDR3 is made up of 12 amino acids. V was trimmed by 3 bases and J by 7 bases, leaving 9 bases between them. This CDR3 is CASSFNGGTQYF. CDR3 in DNA: TGTGCCAGCAGTTTCAACGGAGGGACCCAGTACTTC.

In its sample, this clonotype was seen many times. The rearrangement links TRBV12-3 or TRBV12-4 to TRBJ2-3; no clear D gene. CDR3 length equals 13 residues. The V end was cut by 3 bases, the J end by 2 bases, with 6 bases between. This chain's CDR3 is CASSFQNTDTQYF. CDR3 bases: TGTGCCAGCAGTTTTCAGAACACAGATACGCAGTATTTT.

This clonotype was seen ten or more times. The CDR3 protein is CASSFTGTDNEKLFF. The CDR3 nucleotides read TGTGCCAGCAGTTTTACCGGGACGGATAATGAAAAACTGTTTTTT. The rearrangement uses TRBV12-3 or TRBV12-4 and TRBJ1-4; the D gene is possibly TRBD1 (5 bases). With 3 bases removed from V and 4 bases from J, the gap between germline ends came to 12 bases. This CDR3 region has 15 residues.